This TCR beta chain was sequenced during a study of T cells in localized non-small cell lung cancer. The J segment lost 1 base and the V segment lost 6 bases, leaving 6 bases of the junction unmatched. Germline CDR1 is KGHSH and CDR2 is LQKENI. The CDR3 is 16 amino acids. Study observations and caveats: Paired adjacent lung recovered a median approximately 57 of the top 100 tumor clones. In the blood, greater T cell density corresponded to longer overall survival. Compared with tumor, uninvolved adjacent lung displayed greater T cell clonality, ranking highest overall.

Concerning this clone: What it binds is not known.

Method: immunoSEQ multiplex PCR; TCRdb's copy keeps in-frame clones and lacks some. The table has around 36,000 clones, about 76% seen once. The sample here was PBMCs, taken before any cancer treatment. The rearrangement links TRBV18 to TRBJ2-2; 9 nucleotides line up with TRBD2. This TCR came from a woman between 35 and 75 years old with stage II squamous cell lung carcinoma. Here the CDR3 reads CASSPPAGGNTGELFF. The CDR3 coding sequence is TGTGCCAGCTCCCCCCCAGCGGGAGGGAACACCGGGGAGCTGTTTTTT.